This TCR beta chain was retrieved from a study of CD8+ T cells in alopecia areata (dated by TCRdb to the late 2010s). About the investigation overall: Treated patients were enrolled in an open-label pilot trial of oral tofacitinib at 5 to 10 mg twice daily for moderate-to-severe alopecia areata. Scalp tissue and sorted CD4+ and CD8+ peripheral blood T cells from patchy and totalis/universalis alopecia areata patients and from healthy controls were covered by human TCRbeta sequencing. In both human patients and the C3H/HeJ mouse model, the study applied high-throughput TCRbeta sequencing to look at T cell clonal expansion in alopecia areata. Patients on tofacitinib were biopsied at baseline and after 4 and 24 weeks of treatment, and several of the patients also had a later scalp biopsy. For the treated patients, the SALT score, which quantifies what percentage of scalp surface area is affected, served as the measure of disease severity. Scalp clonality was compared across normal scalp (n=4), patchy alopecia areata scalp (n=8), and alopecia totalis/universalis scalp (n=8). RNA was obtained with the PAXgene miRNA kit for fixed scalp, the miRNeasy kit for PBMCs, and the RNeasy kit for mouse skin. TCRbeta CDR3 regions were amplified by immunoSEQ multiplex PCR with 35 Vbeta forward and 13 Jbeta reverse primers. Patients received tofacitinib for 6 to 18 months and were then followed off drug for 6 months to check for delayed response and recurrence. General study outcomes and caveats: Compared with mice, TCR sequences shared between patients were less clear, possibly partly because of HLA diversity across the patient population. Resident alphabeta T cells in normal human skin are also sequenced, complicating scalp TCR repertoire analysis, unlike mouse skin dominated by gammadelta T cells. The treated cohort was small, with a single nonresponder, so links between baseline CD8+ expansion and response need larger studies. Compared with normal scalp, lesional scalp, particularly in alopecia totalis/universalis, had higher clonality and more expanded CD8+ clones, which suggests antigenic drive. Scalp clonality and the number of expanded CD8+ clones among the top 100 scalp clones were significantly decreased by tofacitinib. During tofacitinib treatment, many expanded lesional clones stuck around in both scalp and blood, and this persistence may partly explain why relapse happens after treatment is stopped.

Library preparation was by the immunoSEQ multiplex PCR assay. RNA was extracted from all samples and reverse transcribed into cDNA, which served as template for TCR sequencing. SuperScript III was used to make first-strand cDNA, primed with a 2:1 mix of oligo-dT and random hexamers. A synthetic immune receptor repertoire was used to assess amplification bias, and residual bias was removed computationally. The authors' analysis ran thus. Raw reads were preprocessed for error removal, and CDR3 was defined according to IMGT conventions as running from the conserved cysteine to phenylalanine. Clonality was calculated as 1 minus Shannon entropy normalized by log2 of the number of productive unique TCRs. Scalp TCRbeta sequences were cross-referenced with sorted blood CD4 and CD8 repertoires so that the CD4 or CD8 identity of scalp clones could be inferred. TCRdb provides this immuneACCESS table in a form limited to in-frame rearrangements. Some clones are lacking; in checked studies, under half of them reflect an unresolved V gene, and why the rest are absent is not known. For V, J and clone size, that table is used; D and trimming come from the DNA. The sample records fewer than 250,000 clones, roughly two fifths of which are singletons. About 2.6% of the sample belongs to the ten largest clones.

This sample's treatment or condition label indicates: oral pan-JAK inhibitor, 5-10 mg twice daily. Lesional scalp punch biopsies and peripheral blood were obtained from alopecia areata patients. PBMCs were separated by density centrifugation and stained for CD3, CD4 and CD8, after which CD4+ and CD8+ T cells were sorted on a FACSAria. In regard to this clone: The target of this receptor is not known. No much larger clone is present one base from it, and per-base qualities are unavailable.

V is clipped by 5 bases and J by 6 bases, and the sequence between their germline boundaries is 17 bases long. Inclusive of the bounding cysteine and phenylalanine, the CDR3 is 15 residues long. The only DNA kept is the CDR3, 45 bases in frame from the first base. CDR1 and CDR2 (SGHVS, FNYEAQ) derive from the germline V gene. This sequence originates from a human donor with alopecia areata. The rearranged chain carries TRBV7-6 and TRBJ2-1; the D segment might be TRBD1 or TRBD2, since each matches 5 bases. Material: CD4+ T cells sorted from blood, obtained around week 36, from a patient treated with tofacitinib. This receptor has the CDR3 CASSPRVVGGNEQFF. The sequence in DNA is TGTGCCAGCAGCCCCAGGGTTGTTGGGGGCAATGAGCAGTTCTTC.